This T cell receptor beta chain is from a study of blood T cell repertoires in COVID-19. At the level of the study: From T cells, B-cell-depleted T cells, or PBMCs came the material, which was cDNA or gDNA.

Trimming removed 3 bases at V and 4 bases at J, with 22 bases between. Germline V gene sequence: CDR1 LNHNV, CDR2 YYDKDF (reference sequence). The CDR3 contains 18 residues. Sequencing was performed with immunoSEQ multiplex PCR; in TCRdb, only in-frame clones are kept and a portion is missing. Found here are about 110,000 clones, about 90% of them singletons; the top ten hold roughly 2.3%. This chain joins TRBV15 and TRBJ2-1; D perhaps matches TRBD2 (6 bases). Material for sequencing was peripheral blood. The TCR originated in a human donor in a cohort sampled during active COVID-19. The CDR3 protein is CATSSDPRAGVHYNEQFF. The CDR3, as DNA: TGTGCCACCAGCAGTGACCCGAGAGCGGGCGTCCATTACAATGAGCAGTTCTTC.